The clone carrying this TCR beta chain was seen a handful of times. Its antigen remains unknown. Amplification yielded TCR beta CDR3 regions, with RNA transcripts as the source. An initial round of RT-PCR targeting the TCR CDR3 relied on the HTBI primer set. TCRdb reanalysed the multiplex PCR reads using MiXCR and keeps one entry per CDR3 protein. The table has approximately 600,000 distinct CDR3 sequences, more than 13% seen once. This record comes from a study of T cells in Graves' hyperthyroidism and ophthalmopathy. Study outcomes and limitations: Most thyroid clonotypes that were expanded above 0.001 also turned up in blood. Ophthalmopathy could be told apart from stable hyperthyroidism with a 13 V-J model.

CDR1 is DFQATT, CDR2 SNEGSKA, per germline (reference sequence). Trimming left V 1 base short and J 2 bases short, with 12 bases between. The CDR3 length is 14 residues. Ophthalmopathy cases scored 3 or more on the Clinical Activity Score and 4 or more on NOSPECS grade, with duration below 3 months. In making diagnoses, clinical symptoms, serum thyroxine and TRAb, thyroid ultrasound and orbital computed tomography were all used. This receptor was identified in a woman aged 18-29 years with Graves' ophthalmopathy. Sequencing input: blood. V is TRBV20-1 and J is TRBJ2-7; maybe TRBD1 (5 bases). CDR3 in DNA: TGCAGTGCTAGAGCCCTAAGGGGCCCCTACGAGCAGTACTTC. Translation: CSARALRGPYEQYF.